This entry lists 26 T cell receptor beta chains sequenced from one sample in a study of blood T cells in healthy people across ages. A J-beta primer mix and a sample-barcoded 5' primer were used in a second PCR of about 7 to 12 cycles. Each CDR3 protein gets one entry after TCRdb re-called the 5' RACE reads with MiXCR. This repertoire shows 600,000 to 900,000 distinct CDR3 sequences, roughly 25% found once; its top ten account for about 3%. The sample was also reused in another study, on T cells of mothers and their children.

Sequences were obtained from blood. The receptors originated from a boy between 10 and 17 years old in good health.

This chain links TRBV10-3 with TRBJ1-2, with D possibly matching TRBD1 (5 bases). CDR3 size: 14 residues. The germline V gene has CDR1 ENHRY and CDR2 SYGVKD. V lost 3 bases, J lost 3 bases, and 11 bases lay in between. The CDR3 loop is CAISDSGHDYGYTF. CDR3 coding DNA: TGTGCCATCAGTGATTCCGGACACGACTATGGCTACACCTTC.

The genes are TRBV6-2 or TRBV6-3 and TRBJ1-1; TRBD1 agrees at 7 bases. CDR1 is MNHEY, CDR2 SVGEGT, per germline. Losses at the gene ends were 4 bases for V and 2 bases for J; bases not matched to a gene: 10. The CDR3 loop spans 16 amino acids. The CDR3 loop is CASSWPPGQLNTEAFF. The CDR3 DNA reads TGTGCCAGCAGTTGGCCCCCGGGACAGCTTAACACTGAAGCTTTCTTT.

In this sample, this clonotype turned up many times. The rearrangement joins TRBV20-1 to TRBJ2-3, with TRBD2 matching over 7 bases. J gave up 5 bases and V 1 base, and 0 bases lay outside the gene matches. Germline loops: CDR1 DFQATT, CDR2 SNEGSKA (reference sequence). The CDR3 contains 12 residues. CDR3 residues: CSARGGGDTQYF. The CDR3 nucleotides read TGCAGTGCTAGAGGCGGGGGAGATACGCAGTATTTT.

The chain links TRBV4-1 to TRBJ1-1; D is undetermined. There are 16 residues in the CDR3. In germline, CDR1 is MGHRA, CDR2 YSYEKL. Trimming removed 0 bases at V and 0 bases at J, with 11 bases between. The CDR3 nucleotides read TGCGCCAGCAGCCAAGAAACGGAAGAGATGAACACTGAAGCTTTCTTT. Amino acids: CASSQETEEMNTEAFF.

The J gene is TRBJ1-2, the V gene TRBV5-4, with TRBD1 identical over 7 bases. Germline V gene lookup returns CDR1 SGHNT and CDR2 YYREEE (reference sequence). CDR3 size: 14 residues. With V trimmed by 4 bases and J by 5 bases, 8 bases remained unmatched. The CDR3 DNA reads as TGTGCCAGCAGCGGACAGGAGCCCCAATATGGCTACACCTTC. Its translation: CASSGQEPQYGYTF.

This chain joins TRBV20-1 and TRBJ1-2; TRBD1 matches at 7 bases. Germline values: CDR1 DFQATT, CDR2 SNEGSKA (reference sequence). V shed 0 bases and J 3 bases; nucleotides not matched to a gene: 4. The CDR3 runs to 14 residues. CDR3 nucleotides: TGCAGTGCTAGAGATGACAGGGCCTACTATGGCTACACCTTC. This encodes CSARDDRAYYGYTF.

The chain combines TRBV12-3 or TRBV12-4 with TRBJ1-2; D gene unclear. V was shortened by 6 bases and J by 8 bases, with 13 bases between the two germline ends. The CDR3 covers 12 residues. The CDR3 coding sequence is TGTGCCAGCAGAGAGGCGGGCGGCGGCTACACCTTC. Translated: CASREAGGGYTF.

The rearrangement joins TRBV29-1 to TRBJ2-1; 9 bases agree with TRBD2. Germline V lookup: CDR1 SQVTM, CDR2 ANQGSEA. The CDR3 loop spans 17 amino acids. V lost 6 bases to trimming and J lost 7 bases; unmatched junction nucleotides: 19. The CDR3 region has the DNA TGCAGCGTCGGGGCCGGATTAGGAGCGGGGGGACTGAATGAGCAGTTCTTC. Translation: CSVGAGLGAGGLNEQFF.

J is TRBJ2-7 and V is TRBV20-1; D is possibly TRBD1 or TRBD2 (5 bases each). Deletions cut 1 base from V and 3 bases from J, with 10 bases between. The CDR3 runs to 13 residues. Germline V gives CDR1 DFQATT, CDR2 SNEGSKA (reference sequence). The CDR3 DNA is TGCAGTGCTAGAGGAGGGGTGGACTACGAGCAGTACTTC. Translating it yields CSARGGVDYEQYF.

This clonotype turned up a few times. The DNA for the CDR3 is TGTGCCAGCAGTTTGAACCGGGCTTCGCCCCAGCATTTT. Amino acids: CASSLNRASPQHF. The chain employs TRBV27 and TRBJ1-5; D uncertain. CDR3 length: 13 residues. The germline gives CDR1 MNHEY, CDR2 SMNVEV (reference sequence). Trimming stripped 3 bases from V and 9 bases from J, with 12 bases between.

This clonotype has more than one count but fewer than ten. The rearrangement links TRBV2 to TRBJ2-2, with 7 bases lining up with TRBD1. This CDR3 spans 15 amino acids. V dropped 7 bases and J dropped 4; count of bases not matched to a gene: 9. Germline-derived CDR1 and CDR2 are SNHLY and FYNNEI. The CDR3 loop is CASNLWDRVTGELFF. CDR3 DNA: TGTGCCAGCAACCTGTGGGACAGAGTCACCGGGGAGCTGTTTTTT.

This clonotype has just a few counts. The chain combines TRBV15 with TRBJ2-4, with D possibly being TRBD2 (6 bases). The CDR3 is 13 amino acids. Per the germline V gene, CDR1 is LNHNV and CDR2 is YYDKDF (reference sequence). The ends were cut back, 3 bases at V and 4 bases at J, with 7 bases in the middle. The CDR3 DNA sequence: TGTGCCACCAGCAGGGACTATAAAAACATTCAGTACTTC. It translates to CATSRDYKNIQYF.

The genes are TRBV6-6 and TRBJ2-5; maybe TRBD2 (5 bases). From germline, CDR1 is MNHNY and CDR2 SVGAGI (reference sequence). The CDR3 length is 16 residues. V was clipped by 4 bases and J by 3 bases, with 18 bases between them. CDR3 DNA sequence: TGTGCCAGCAGTTCCCGAACTAGTCCGGGGAAAGAGACCCAGTACTTC. It specifies CASSSRTSPGKETQYF.

The rearrangement joins TRBV2 to TRBJ2-7, with D possibly being TRBD1 (6 bases). The CDR3 extends over 12 amino acids. The germline CDR1 and CDR2 sequences are SNHLY and FYNNEI. V was clipped by 5 bases and J by 5 bases, with 10 bases between them. This chain's CDR3 is CASSTGFDEQYF. CDR3 bases: TGTGCCAGCAGTACAGGGTTCGACGAGCAGTACTTC.

The rearrangement uses TRBV7-3 and TRBJ2-1; D may match TRBD1 or TRBD2 (5 bases each). Per germline, CDR1 SGHTA and CDR2 FQGTGA. V lost 5 bases to trimming and J lost 8 bases, with 22 bases between them. This CDR3 is 16 amino acids long. As DNA, the CDR3 is TGTGCCAGCAGCCTCACCGGGACCACCCTAGGGGATGAGCAGTTCTTC. Protein sequence: CASSLTGTTLGDEQFF.

The chain has TRBV29-1 and TRBJ2-3; 10 bases align to TRBD2. This CDR3 is built from 19 residues. The ends lost 1 base at V and 2 bases at J; junction bases unmatched: 15. Germline CDR1 reads SQVTM; CDR2 reads ANQGSEA. CDR3 DNA sequence: TGCAGCGTTGAAGGTCGGGTAGGGACTAGCGACTCACTCACAGATACGCAGTATTTT. Its protein product is CSVEGRVGTSDSLTDTQYF.

This clonotype has only a few counts. The chain couples TRBV6-5 to TRBJ2-3; a possible D gene is TRBD2 (5 bases). Trimming removed 2 bases from V and 0 bases from J, with 9 bases in between. CDR1 is MNHEY and CDR2 is SVGAGI in the germline V gene. The CDR3 loop spans 15 amino acids. CDR3 region: CASSYLGGSTDTQYF. DNA for the CDR3: TGTGCCAGCAGTTACCTCGGCGGGAGCACAGATACGCAGTATTTT.

The chain uses TRBV28 and TRBJ1-2; no firm D call. The CDR3 runs 15 residues. V was trimmed by 5 bases and J by 4 bases, leaving 17 bases between them. The V gene's germline CDR1 is MDHEN and CDR2 SYDVKM. The CDR3 nucleotides read TGTGCCAGCAGTCTCCTGGGGTTGGCCGGCTATGGCTACACCTTC. Its translation is CASSLLGLAGYGYTF.

This clonotype has just one count. J is TRBJ2-3 and V is TRBV4-2; 15 positions agree with TRBD2. The V segment lost 3 bases and the J segment 5 bases; nucleotides outside the gene matches: 9. The CDR3 contains 18 residues. Per germline, CDR1 LGHNA and CDR2 YNFKEQ. The DNA of the CDR3 is TGTGCCAGCAGCCAGAGGGGACTAGCGGGGGGCCTGGAAGATACGCAGTATTTT. Protein: CASSQRGLAGGLEDTQYF.

The chain joins TRBV20-1 to TRBJ2-2; either TRBD1 or TRBD2 may supply D (5 bases each). Germline CDR1 is DFQATT and CDR2 is SNEGSKA (reference sequence). Trimming took off 0 bases at V and 0 bases at J, with 11 bases between the two ends. The CDR3 covers 16 residues. DNA of the CDR3: TGCAGTGCTAGAGATGGGACGGTAGCGAACACCGGGGAGCTGTTTTTT. Translated, it gives CSARDGTVANTGELFF.

This clonotype was found a few times. The chain carries TRBV20-1 and TRBJ1-2; a weak D match, TRBD1 (6 bases). Trimming took off 3 bases at V and 8 bases at J, with 19 bases between the two ends. The V gene's germline CDR1 is DFQATT and CDR2 SNEGSKA (reference sequence). The CDR3 consists of 14 residues. The CDR3 region is CSASPGTGAGGYTF. CDR3 nucleotide sequence: TGCAGTGCTAGTCCGGGGACGGGGGCAGGGGGCTACACCTTC.

A word on this clonotype: A much larger clonotype is one base distant, so this may be a read error. The J gene is TRBJ2-7, the V gene TRBV28; 7 nucleotides line up with TRBD1. Germline loops: CDR1 MDHEN, CDR2 SYDVKM. The CDR3 spans 14 residues. CDR3: CASRPTGSSYEQHF. The CDR3 DNA reads TGTGCCAGCAGGCCGACAGGGAGCTCCTACGAGCAGCACTTC. Using reference TRBV28 and TRBJ2-7 for the parts outside the CDR3, the full variable domain is DVKVTQSSRYLVKRTGEKVFLECVQDMDHENMFWYRQDPGLGLRLIYFSYDVKMKEKGDIPEGYSVSREKKERFSLILESASTNQTSMYLCASRPTGSSYEQHFGPGTRLTVT.

On this clonotype: One end of the junction is discordant with germline, which a read error may explain. The gene calls are TRBV7-6 and TRBJ1-2; 7 nucleotides agree with TRBD1. The CDR3 loop spans 14 amino acids. Germline CDR1 and CDR2: SGHVS and FNYEAQ. The CDR3 coding sequence is TGTGCCAGCAGCAAGCGACAGGGAGCTTATGGCCACACCTTC. As protein: CASSKRQGAYGHTF. The full variable domain, with the rest looked up from reference TRBV7-6 and TRBJ1-2, is GAGVSQSPRYKVTKRGQDVALRCDPISGHVSLYWYRQALGQGPEFLTYFNYEAQQDKSGLPNDRFSAERPEGSISTLTIQRTEQRDSAMYRCASSKRQGAYGHTFGSGTRLTVV.

This clonotype has more than one count but fewer than ten. The chain couples TRBV7-9 to TRBJ2-5, with D tentatively TRBD2 (5 bases). The assigned J gene may be wrong: the sequence end matches TRBJ2-7 better. CDR1 and CDR2 from the germline V gene are SEHNR and FQNEAQ (reference sequence). This CDR3 is 12 amino acids long. The CDR3 nucleotides are TGTGCCAGCAGCCAGGACTGGTACGAGCAGTACTTC. It is translated as CASSQDWYEQYF.

This clonotype was counted once. The chain carries TRBV5-5 and TRBJ2-3, with 13 positions matching TRBD2. The length of the CDR3 is 17 residues. The V gene's germline CDR1 is SGHKS and CDR2 YYEKEE (reference sequence). V was pared by 3 bases and J by 2 bases, with 6 bases of the junction left unmatched. This CDR3 is CASSSRTSGGHTDTQYF. The CDR3 nucleotides are TGTGCCAGCAGCTCCCGGACTAGCGGGGGTCACACAGATACGCAGTATTTT.

The chain joins TRBV12-3 or TRBV12-4 to TRBJ2-1; 8 bases are shared with TRBD2. CDR3 length: 16 residues. V lost 6 bases, J lost 0 bases, and 7 bases stayed unmatched. Here the CDR3 reads CASREPGGSSYNEQFF. For the CDR3, the DNA is TGTGCCAGCAGGGAACCGGGGGGGAGCTCCTACAATGAGCAGTTCTTC.